Sequencing of this T cell receptor beta chain was carried out in a study of CD8+ T cells in alopecia areata. Notes on the study in general: The study found higher clonality in lesional than normal scalp, especially in alopecia totalis/universalis. The study also sequences resident alphabeta T cells of normal skin in scalp samples.

RNA extraction was followed by reverse transcription into cDNA, which acted as the sequencing template. The table came from immunoSEQ multiplex PCR; TCRdb's copy has only in-frame clones and leaves some out. The table includes more than 100,000 clones, over 50% detected once. V lost 8 bases, J lost 0 bases, and 11 bases lay in between. This CDR3 has 15 amino acids. Germline values: CDR1 SGHTA, CDR2 FQGNSA. On this clone itself: Its matching antigen is unknown.

The source material was CD4+ T cells sorted from blood, sampled at week 0. This TCR came from a human donor with alopecia areata. The V call is TRBV7-2, the J call TRBJ2-6, with D unresolved. The CDR3 spells CASLDVSSGANVLTF. CDR3 bases: TGTGCCAGCCTTGACGTTTCCTCTGGGGCCAACGTCCTGACTTTC.